The 27 T cell receptor beta chains below were found in one sample sequenced in a study of identifying expanded T cells in peripheral blood. Profiling relied on immunoSEQ multiplex PCR, and the TCRdb table lists in-frame clones only, not all of them. The repertoire holds approximately 120,000 clones, with about four fifths as singletons. Sample: blood. The receptors here all came from a person between 18 and 75 years old in good health.

V and J are TRBV4-3 and TRBJ1-3, with a weak D call TRBD1 (5 bases). Germline V gene sequence: CDR1 LGHNA, CDR2 YSLEER. Trimming pared 0 bases from V and 2 bases from J, leaving 8 bases between. This CDR3 is 15 amino acids long. The CDR3 DNA reads as TGCGCCAGCAGCCAAGATTGGGGGGCTGGAAACACCATATATTTT. It is translated as CASSQDWGAGNTIYF.

This chain connects TRBV9 to TRBJ2-1; 8 bases match TRBD2. V lost 1 base, J lost 1 base, and 4 bases stayed unmatched. CDR1 and CDR2 from the germline V gene are SGDLS and YYNGEE. The CDR3 is 16 residues long. The CDR3 sequence: CASSVYLAGSYNEQFF. The CDR3 nucleotides read TGTGCCAGCAGCGTATATCTAGCGGGTTCCTACAATGAGCAGTTCTTC.

Only one count was recorded for this clone. V usage is TRBV28 and J usage is TRBJ1-2, with no clear D. Germline CDR1 and CDR2: MDHEN and SYDVKM. Trimming cost V 8 bases and J 1 base, with 8 bases left between them. The CDR3 has 12 residues. CDR3 bases: TGTGCCAGCTATAAGCTTAACTATGGCTACACCTTC. Translating gives CASYKLNYGYTF.

The chain joins TRBV4-1 to TRBJ2-1; D unresolved. The length of the CDR3 is 14 residues. V shed 1 base and J shed 6 bases, with 10 bases lying between them. CDR1 and CDR2 from the germline V gene are MGHRA and YSYEKL. CDR3 nucleotide sequence: TGCGCCAGCAGCCAAGTTGGGCATCGCAATGAGCAGTTCTTC. Its translation is CASSQVGHRNEQFF.

The rearrangement joins TRBV6-1 to TRBJ1-3; 7 nucleotides agree with TRBD1. CDR1 and CDR2 (germline): MNHNS, SASEGT. Losses at the gene ends were 10 bases for V and 2 bases for J; bases not matched to a gene: 5. The CDR3 runs 13 residues. CDR3 nucleotide sequence: TGTGCCACCAGACAGGGAACTGGAAACACCATATATTTT. Amino acids: CATRQGTGNTIYF.

The chain carries TRBV30 and TRBJ1-1, with 7 bases matching TRBD1. Per germline, CDR1 GTSNPN and CDR2 SVGIG (reference sequence). This CDR3 comprises 13 residues. Losses at the gene ends were 8 bases for V and 3 bases for J; bases not matched to a gene: 9. The DNA for the CDR3 is TGTGCCCGGGCCGGACAGGAAGACACTGAAGCTTTCTTT. Protein: CARAGQEDTEAFF.

The CDR3 loop reads CASSLRKGARDTQYF. The CDR3 DNA is TGTGCCAGCAGCTTACGTAAGGGGGCCAGAGATACGCAGTATTTT. The V call is TRBV7-9, the J call TRBJ2-3; the match to TRBD1 covers 7 bases. The germline V gene encodes CDR1 SEHNR and CDR2 FQNEAQ (reference sequence). The CDR3 extends over 15 amino acids. With V trimmed by 2 bases and J by 5 bases, 7 bases remained unmatched.

J is TRBJ2-7 and V is TRBV11-2, with D possibly being TRBD2 (5 bases). From germline, CDR1 is SGHAT and CDR2 FQNNGV. The length of the CDR3 is 15 residues. The V and J ends lost 2 bases and 0 bases respectively, with 11 bases between them. CDR3 amino acids: CASSLNGGPSYEQYF. CDR3 bases: TGTGCCAGCAGCTTAAACGGAGGCCCCTCCTACGAGCAGTACTTC.

The chain combines TRBV5-6 with TRBJ1-1; possibly TRBD1 for D (5 bases). The CDR3 length is 14 residues. Germline values: CDR1 SGHDT, CDR2 YYEEEE. With 4 bases removed from V and 0 bases from J, the gap between germline ends came to 10 bases. CDR3: CASSPGGLNTEAFF. CDR3 nucleotide sequence: TGTGCCAGCAGCCCTGGGGGGTTGAACACTGAAGCTTTCTTT.

This clone has ten or more counts. This chain connects TRBV7-9 to TRBJ2-4, with a possible D match to TRBD2 (6 bases). V lost 5 bases and J 8 bases, leaving 16 bases between the germline ends. Germline-derived CDR1 and CDR2 are SEHNR and FQNEAQ (reference sequence). The CDR3 consists of 14 residues. The CDR3 region has the DNA TGTGCCAGCAGCCCCGGCGGAGGGTCGGACATTCAGTACTTC. As protein: CASSPGGGSDIQYF.

The chain uses TRBV6-1 and TRBJ1-2; the match to TRBD1 covers 10 bases. J gave up 8 bases and V 3 bases, and 6 bases lay outside the gene matches. The CDR3 runs 14 residues. The germline V gene encodes CDR1 MNHNS and CDR2 SASEGT. This CDR3 is CASSDWTGGRGYTF. CDR3 bases: TGTGCCAGCAGTGACTGGACAGGGGGTAGAGGCTACACCTTC.

The chain couples TRBV10-3 to TRBJ2-5, with 15 bases matching TRBD2. The CDR3 is made up of 17 amino acids. Per the germline V gene, CDR1 is ENHRY and CDR2 is SYGVKD. With 4 bases clipped from V and 2 bases from J, the junction kept 5 bases outside the gene matches. CDR3 amino acids: CAISGAGTSGGQETQYF. As DNA, the CDR3 is TGTGCCATCAGTGGGGCCGGGACTAGCGGGGGGCAAGAGACCCAGTACTTC.

V and J are TRBV6-1 and TRBJ2-7; D perhaps matches TRBD1 (6 bases). Trimming shortened V by 2 bases and J by 4 bases, and 9 bases separated the two germline ends. The CDR3 runs 13 residues. Germline V CDR1 and CDR2: MNHNS, SASEGT. The CDR3 here is CASSELGAYEQYF. The CDR3 coding sequence is TGTGCCAGCAGTGAATTGGGGGCTTACGAGCAGTACTTC.

The rearrangement links TRBV11-2 to TRBJ2-3; possibly TRBD1 or TRBD2 for D (5 bases each). Germline CDR1 SGHAT, CDR2 FQNNGV. The V end was cut by 3 bases, the J end by 1 base, with 8 bases between. This CDR3 is 14 amino acids long. The CDR3 coding sequence is TGTGCCAGCAGCTTCGGGGCAGGCACAGATACGCAGTATTTT. It translates to CASSFGAGTDTQYF. Complete variable domain (other parts from reference TRBV11-2 and TRBJ2-3): EAGVAQSPRYKIIEKRQSVAFWCNPISGHATLYWYQQILGQGPKLLIQFQNNGVVDDSQLPKDRFSAERLKGVDSTLKIQPAKLEDSAVYLCASSFGAGTDTQYFGPGTRLTVL.

The chain has TRBV30 and TRBJ2-3; D unresolved. V was cut by 4 bases and J by 2 bases, with 7 bases left in between. The CDR3 extends over 12 amino acids. CDR1 is GTSNPN and CDR2 is SVGIG in the germline V gene (reference sequence). The CDR3 is CAWTATTDTQYF. CDR3 sequence (DNA): TGTGCCTGGACAGCTACCACAGATACGCAGTATTTT.

The rearrangement links TRBV28 to TRBJ1-5; no reliable D call. Germline V lookup: CDR1 MDHEN, CDR2 SYDVKM. The CDR3 has 13 amino acids. V lost 1 base, J lost 4 bases, and 5 bases lay in between. CDR3 in DNA: TGTGCCAGCAGTTTATTACCGAATCAGCCCCAGCATTTT. This translates into CASSLLPNQPQHF.

The V and J genes are TRBV7-9 and TRBJ2-7; no reliable D call. V lost 3 bases to trimming and J lost 6 bases, with 15 bases between them. CDR1 and CDR2 (germline): SEHNR, FQNEAQ (reference sequence). The CDR3 spans 14 residues. CDR3 residues: CASSLASPLGEQYF. CDR3 coding DNA: TGTGCCAGCAGCTTGGCAAGCCCGCTGGGCGAGCAGTACTTC.

V and J are TRBV7-2 and TRBJ1-1; 9 bases line up with TRBD1. The ends lost 3 bases at V and 6 bases at J; junction bases unmatched: 5. The germline V gene encodes CDR1 SGHTA and CDR2 FQGNSA. This CDR3 is built from 14 residues. The CDR3 loop is CASSLGQGFPEAFF. The CDR3 DNA reads TGTGCCAGCAGCTTGGGACAGGGTTTCCCTGAAGCTTTCTTT.

In this sample, this clone turned up once. The chain is built from TRBV6-4 and TRBJ1-1; 8 bases are a match to TRBD1. The CDR3 runs 11 residues. Trimming cost V 8 bases and J 7 bases; bases outside gene matches: 3. Germline V CDR1 and CDR2: MRHNA, SNTAGT. The DNA for the CDR3 is TGTGCCAGCTGGACAGGGTGTGAAGCTTTCTTT. This gives the protein CASWTGCEAFF.

The chain employs TRBV14 and TRBJ2-7, with no clear D. The V end lost 1 base, the J end lost 2 bases, and 6 bases lay between the germline ends. This CDR3 spans 13 amino acids. Germline assignment: CDR1 SGHDN and CDR2 FVKESK. The CDR3 bases are TGTGCCAGCAGCCAAGCTTCAGCCTACGAGCAGTACTTC. This translates into CASSQASAYEQYF.

CDR3 amino acids: CASSSGRGYGYTF. The CDR3 bases are TGTGCCAGCAGTTCAGGGAGAGGGTATGGCTACACCTTC. This sequence joins TRBV27 and TRBJ1-2; D may be TRBD1 (5 bases). Trimming removed 4 bases at V and 5 bases at J, with 11 bases between. The germline gives CDR1 MNHEY, CDR2 SMNVEV (reference sequence). CDR3 length: 13 residues.

The table lists this clone with a few counts. The V and J genes are TRBV27 and TRBJ1-1; D gene unclear. V gave up 5 bases and J gave up 1 base, with 8 bases separating them. The CDR3 has 13 amino acids. The germline V gene encodes CDR1 MNHEY and CDR2 SMNVEV (reference sequence). The CDR3 DNA is TGTGCCAGCAGTCAAGGTCGGAACACTGAAGCTTTCTTT. Protein sequence: CASSQGRNTEAFF.

The chain links TRBV2 to TRBJ1-3; 8 nucleotides align to TRBD1. CDR1 SNHLY and CDR2 FYNNEI come from the germline V gene. This CDR3 region has 13 residues. Losses at the gene ends were 5 bases for V and 7 bases for J; bases not matched to a gene: 4. The CDR3 spells CASSQDRENTIYF. The CDR3 DNA follows: TGTGCCAGCAGTCAGGACAGGGAGAACACCATATATTTT.

V usage is TRBV2 and J usage is TRBJ2-7; D unclear. The CDR3 covers 13 residues. Trimming took off 6 bases at V and 2 bases at J, with 11 bases between the two ends. CDR1 is SNHLY and CDR2 is FYNNEI in the germline V gene. CDR3: CASRSGSTYEQYF. CDR3 nucleotides: TGTGCCAGCAGATCAGGCAGTACCTACGAGCAGTACTTC.

The rearrangement links TRBV2 to TRBJ1-4; no clear D gene. V was cut by 2 bases and J by 0 bases, with 4 bases left in between. In germline, CDR1 is SNHLY, CDR2 FYNNEI. The CDR3 spans 14 residues. CDR3 in DNA: TGTGCCAGCAGTGAACTCACAACTAATGAAAAACTGTTTTTT. Translated, it gives CASSELTTNEKLFF.

This clone appeared a single time. V usage is TRBV4-3 and J usage is TRBJ2-7; perhaps TRBD2 as D (6 bases). V shed 3 bases and J shed 3 bases, with 9 bases lying between them. The CDR3 has 13 residues. The germline gives CDR1 LGHNA, CDR2 YSLEER. CDR3 DNA sequence: TGCGCCAGCAGCCACCTGGGAGGCTACGAGCAGTACTTC. This sequence encodes CASSHLGGYEQYF.

V usage is TRBV7-8 and J usage is TRBJ1-3; D is undetermined. Germline values: CDR1 SGHVS, CDR2 FQNEAQ. V was pared by 8 bases and J by 4 bases, with 15 bases between. The CDR3 spans 14 residues. The CDR3 nucleotides are TGTGCCAGCTCCGTGGAGCGTTGGGGAAACACCATATATTTT. Translating gives CASSVERWGNTIYF.